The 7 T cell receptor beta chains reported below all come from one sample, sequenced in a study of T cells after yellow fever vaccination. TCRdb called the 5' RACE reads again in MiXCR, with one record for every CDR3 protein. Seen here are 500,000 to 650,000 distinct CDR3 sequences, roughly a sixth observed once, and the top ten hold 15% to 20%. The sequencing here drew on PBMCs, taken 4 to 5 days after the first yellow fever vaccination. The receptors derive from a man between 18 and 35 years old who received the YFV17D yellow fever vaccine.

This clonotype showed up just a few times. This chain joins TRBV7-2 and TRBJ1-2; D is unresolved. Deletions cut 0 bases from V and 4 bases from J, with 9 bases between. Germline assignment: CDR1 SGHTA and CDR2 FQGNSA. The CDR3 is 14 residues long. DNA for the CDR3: TGTGCCAGCAGCTTAGCTTTCGAGGGCTATGGCTACACCTTC. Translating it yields CASSLAFEGYGYTF.

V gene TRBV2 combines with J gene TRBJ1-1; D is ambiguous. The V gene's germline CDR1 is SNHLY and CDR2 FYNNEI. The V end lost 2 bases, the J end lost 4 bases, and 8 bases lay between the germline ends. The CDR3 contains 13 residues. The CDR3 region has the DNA TGTGCCAGCAGTGAATCGCGTCTCACTGAAGCTTTCTTT. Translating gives CASSESRLTEAFF. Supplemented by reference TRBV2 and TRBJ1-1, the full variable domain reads EPEVTQTPSHQVTQMGQEVILRCVPISNHLYFYWYRQILGQKVEFLVSFYNNEISEKSEIFDDQFSVERPDGSNFTLKIRSTKLEDSAMYFCASSESRLTEAFFGQGTRLTVV.

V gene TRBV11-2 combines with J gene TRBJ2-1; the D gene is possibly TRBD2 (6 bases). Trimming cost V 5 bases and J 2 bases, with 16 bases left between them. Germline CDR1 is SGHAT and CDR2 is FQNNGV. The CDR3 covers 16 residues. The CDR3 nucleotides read TGTGCCAGCAGCCCCCGCGGGGCCTTTACCTACAATGAGCAGTTCTTC. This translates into CASSPRGAFTYNEQFF.

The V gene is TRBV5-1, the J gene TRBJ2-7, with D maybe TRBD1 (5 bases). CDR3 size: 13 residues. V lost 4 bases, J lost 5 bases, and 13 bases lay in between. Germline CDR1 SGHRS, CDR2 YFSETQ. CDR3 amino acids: CASSPELGDEQYV. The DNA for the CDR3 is TGCGCCAGCAGCCCGGAATTAGGGGACGAGCAGTACGTC.

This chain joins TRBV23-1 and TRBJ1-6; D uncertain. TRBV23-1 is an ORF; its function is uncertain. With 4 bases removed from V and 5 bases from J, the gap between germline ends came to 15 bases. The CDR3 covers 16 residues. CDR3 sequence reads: CASSLSRGIDNSPLHF. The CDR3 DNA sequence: TGCGCCAGCAGTCTCTCCCGAGGGATCGATAATTCACCCCTCCACTTT.

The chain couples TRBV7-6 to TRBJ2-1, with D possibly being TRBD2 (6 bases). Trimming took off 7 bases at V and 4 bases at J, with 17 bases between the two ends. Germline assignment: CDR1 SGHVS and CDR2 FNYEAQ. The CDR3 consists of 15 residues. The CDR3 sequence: CASTPSWDLYNEQFF. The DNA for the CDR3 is TGTGCCAGCACACCGAGCTGGGACTTATACAATGAGCAGTTCTTC.

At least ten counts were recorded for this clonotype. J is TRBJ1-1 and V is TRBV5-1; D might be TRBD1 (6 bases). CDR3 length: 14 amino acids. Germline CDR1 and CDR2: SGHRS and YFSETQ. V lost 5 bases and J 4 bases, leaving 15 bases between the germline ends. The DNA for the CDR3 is TGCGCCAGCAGAAGGAAGGGGGAAGGCACTGAAGCTTTCTTT. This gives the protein CASRRKGEGTEAFF.